These 20 T cell receptor beta chains originate from one sample sequenced in a study of post-analysis software for immune sequencing data. Included in the TCR beta cDNA libraries were unique molecular identifiers. TCRdb redid the calling of the PCR reads with MiXCR, one entry per CDR3 protein. This table has about 160,000 distinct CDR3 sequences, around 36% appearing once. Specimen: blood, collected after autologous hematopoietic stem cell transplantation. The receptors were sampled from a girl between 5 and 17 years old with multiple sclerosis.

This clonotype was seen ten or more times. The V and J genes are TRBV5-1 and TRBJ2-7; 9 bases agree with TRBD2. Germline CDR1 reads SGHRS; CDR2 reads YFSETQ. The CDR3 has 13 amino acids. V lost 5 bases, J lost 4 bases, and 4 bases stayed unmatched. The CDR3 loop is CASSWREGYEQYF. CDR3 bases: TGCGCCAGCAGTTGGCGGGAGGGGTACGAGCAGTACTTC.

The sample holds a few counts of this clonotype. The chain has TRBV5-1 and TRBJ2-7, with a weak D call TRBD2 (5 bases). V lost 6 bases to trimming and J lost 6 bases, with 19 bases between them. The CDR3 runs to 14 residues. Germline CDR1 is SGHRS and CDR2 is YFSETQ. The DNA of the CDR3 is TGCGCCAGCATCGCCGGGAAAATAGTCCCCGAGCAGTACTTC. It yields the protein CASIAGKIVPEQYF.

The chain employs TRBV12-3 or TRBV12-4 and TRBJ2-5; D gene unclear. This CDR3 spans 12 amino acids. The germline V and J ends were trimmed by 2 bases and 4 bases, with 5 bases remaining between them. The CDR3 loop is CASSLFRETQYF. The CDR3 DNA reads TGTGCCAGCAGTTTATTTCGAGAGACCCAGTACTTC.

The genes are TRBV6-5 and TRBJ2-7, with TRBD1 matching 7 bases. CDR3 length: 14 residues. In germline, CDR1 is MNHEY, CDR2 SVGAGI. The J segment lost 3 bases and the V segment lost 4 bases, leaving 6 bases of the junction unmatched. CDR3 amino acids: CASSWGQKIYEQYF. CDR3 nucleotides: TGTGCCAGCAGTTGGGGACAGAAAATCTACGAGCAGTACTTC.

This chain uses TRBV12-3 or TRBV12-4 with TRBJ1-5, with D uncertain. V was pared by 2 bases and J by 4 bases, with 6 bases between. The length of the CDR3 is 13 residues. In nucleotides, the CDR3 is TGTGCCAGCAGTTTATGGGGTAATCAGCCCCAGCATTTT. Translated, it gives CASSLWGNQPQHF.

This clonotype appeared once. The chain couples TRBV6-1 to TRBJ2-7; D call uncertain. Trimming cost V 2 bases and J 2 bases, with 7 bases left between them. The CDR3 extends over 13 amino acids. From germline, CDR1 is MNHNS and CDR2 SASEGT. Here the CDR3 reads CASSEPETYEQYF. CDR3 sequence (DNA): TGTGCCAGCAGTGAACCAGAAACCTACGAGCAGTACTTC.

CDR3 nucleotides: TGCGCCAGCAGCCAAGCGTCATGGGATGTCCACGAGCAGTACTTC. Translating it yields CASSQASWDVHEQYF. The chain carries TRBV4-1 and TRBJ2-7; no reliable D call. Per the germline V gene, CDR1 is MGHRA and CDR2 is YSYEKL. Trimming removed 1 base at V and 5 bases at J, with 15 bases between. The CDR3 contains 15 residues.

This chain links TRBV7-3 with TRBJ2-1, with 9 nucleotides matching TRBD2. CDR3 size: 15 residues. V dropped 5 bases and J dropped 12; count of bases not matched to a gene: 14. Germline V CDR1 and CDR2: SGHTA, FQGTGA. The CDR3 reads CASSPLAGDTFGQFF. As DNA, the CDR3 is TGTGCCAGCAGCCCCTTAGCGGGAGACACCTTTGGGCAGTTCTTC.

This chain links TRBV6-1 with TRBJ1-2; possible D gene TRBD1, 6 bases. The ends were cut back, 7 bases at V and 3 bases at J, with 15 bases in the middle. The CDR3 consists of 14 residues. Per the germline V gene, CDR1 is MNHNS and CDR2 is SASEGT. The CDR3 reads CASTPGARDYGYTF. The CDR3 DNA reads TGTGCCAGCACCCCGGGGGCCCGGGACTATGGCTACACCTTC.

A note on this clonotype: This sequence may be a read error, since a much larger clone differs from it by one base. The rearrangement uses TRBV6-1 and TRBJ2-3; 9 nucleotides match TRBD1. This CDR3 is built from 16 residues. Per germline, CDR1 MNHNS and CDR2 SASEGT. This CDR3 is CASQGWDREGTDTQCF. CDR3 sequence (DNA): TGTGCCAGCCAAGGTTGGGACAGGGAAGGCACAGATACGCAGTGTTTT.

The CDR3 coding sequence is TGTGCCAGCAGCCAAGGGGCGTTGGGGGACTGCGAGCAGTACTTC. Translating gives CASSQGALGDCEQYF. The genes are TRBV3-1 and TRBJ2-7; the D gene is possibly TRBD2 (6 bases). Germline-derived CDR1 and CDR2 are LGHDT and YNNKEL (reference sequence). This CDR3 contains 15 residues. V was cut by 1 base and J by 6 bases, with 16 bases left in between.

This clonotype was observed a handful of times. The chain couples TRBV5-1 to TRBJ2-7; maybe TRBD1 (5 bases). Germline CDR1 and CDR2: SGHRS and YFSETQ. The CDR3 spans 18 residues. V lost 6 bases, J lost 4 bases, and 29 bases lay in between. CDR3 coding DNA: TGCGCCAGCAATCCTAGGCCGCCTTCGTTTCTAGGGGCGTACGAGCAGTACTTC. It encodes CASNPRPPSFLGAYEQYF.

This clonotype was picked up a small number of times. The J gene is TRBJ2-3, the V gene TRBV15; D is ambiguous. CDR1 and CDR2 (germline): LNHNV, YYDKDF (reference sequence). The CDR3 consists of 16 residues. The ends were cut back, 0 bases at V and 1 base at J, with 11 bases in the middle. The CDR3 DNA reads TGTGCCACCAGCAGAGAGCGCGGTACTGGCACAGATACGCAGTATTTT. Its translation: CATSRERGTGTDTQYF.

The chain employs TRBV5-4 and TRBJ2-1; the D is unclear. This CDR3 region has 12 residues. Germline values: CDR1 SGHNT, CDR2 YYREEE (reference sequence). V was cut by 0 bases and J by 7 bases, with 5 bases left in between. This CDR3 reads CASSLGANEQFF. DNA for the CDR3: TGTGCCAGCAGCTTGGGGGCAAATGAGCAGTTCTTC.

A remark on this clonotype: Compared with germline, one end of the junction differs, possibly owing to a read error. The chain couples TRBV12-3 or TRBV12-4 to TRBJ1-2, with D possibly matching TRBD1 (5 bases). The CDR3 is 13 amino acids. The CDR3 nucleotides are TGTGCCAGCAGTTTCTCCAGGGCGTATGACTACACCTTC. Protein product: CASSFSRAYDYTF.

The sample holds many counts of this clonotype. This rearrangement joins TRBV3-1 to TRBJ2-1; 9 bases match TRBD2. Trimming at V came to 0 bases and at J to 3 bases, leaving 21 bases not matched to a gene. The CDR3 contains 22 residues. Germline values: CDR1 LGHDT, CDR2 YNNKEL (reference sequence). The CDR3 region is CASSQEGAPKGIAGVYYNEQFF. The DNA of the CDR3 is TGTGCCAGCAGCCAAGAAGGAGCCCCCAAGGGGATAGCGGGAGTTTACTACAATGAGCAGTTCTTC.

The chain combines TRBV12-3 or TRBV12-4 with TRBJ2-3; no clear D. This CDR3 spans 13 amino acids. Trimming stripped 8 bases from V and 6 bases from J, with 15 bases between. CDR3 sequence reads: CASSLVYSDTQYF. For the CDR3, the DNA is TGTGCCAGCTCTCTAGTGTATTCCGATACGCAGTATTTT.

The rearrangement joins TRBV7-8 to TRBJ2-5; 10 nucleotides align to TRBD1. The CDR3 extends over 18 amino acids. Per the germline V gene, CDR1 is SGHVS and CDR2 is FQNEAQ. Germline trimming cut 5 bases from V and 7 bases from J; bases unmatched to any gene: 19. The CDR3 DNA sequence: TGTGCCAGCAGCCAATACTTTAACCGGGACAGGGGTTGGGGGACCCAGTACTTC. The encoded protein is CASSQYFNRDRGWGTQYF.

This clonotype came up a few times. The gene calls are TRBV14 and TRBJ2-4, with 7 positions matching TRBD2. CDR1 and CDR2 from the germline V gene are SGHDN and FVKESK. The length of the CDR3 is 17 residues. V was pared by 2 bases and J by 1 base, with 8 bases of the junction left unmatched. This CDR3 is CASSQLLWREAKNIQYF. CDR3 in DNA: TGTGCCAGCAGCCAACTTTTATGGCGGGAGGCCAAAAACATTCAGTACTTC. Full variable domain (missing parts from reference TRBV14 and TRBJ2-4): EAGVTQFPSHSVIEKGQTVTLRCDPISGHDNLYWYRRVMGKEIKFLLHFVKESKQDESGMPNNRFLAERTGGTYSTLKVQPAELEDSGVYFCASSQLLWREAKNIQYFGAGTRLSVL.

The rearrangement uses TRBV7-2 and TRBJ2-3; TRBD2 matches 9 bases. V shed 1 base, J shed 5 bases, and the junction held 7 bases outside the gene matches. This CDR3 has 16 amino acids. Germline values: CDR1 SGHTA, CDR2 FQGNSA. The CDR3 loop reads CASSLVVAGAGDTQYF. The CDR3 coding sequence is TGTGCCAGCAGCTTAGTAGTAGCGGGAGCGGGAGATACGCAGTATTTT.